One and the same sample provided the 25 T cell receptor beta chains below, sequenced in a study of OX40 agonist ivuxolimab in advanced cancers. Clones were read by immunoSEQ multiplex PCR, and TCRdb kept only the in-frame ones, dropping some. This table holds tens of thousands of clones, approximately 80% found once. The sequences come from CD4+ or CD8+ T cells sorted from blood, collected in a trial of the OX40 agonist ivuxolimab. These receptors all come from an adult with an advanced solid tumor such as melanoma, head and neck, liver or kidney cancer.

The chain is built from TRBV7-9 and TRBJ2-6; D possibly corresponds to TRBD1 (6 bases). Per the germline V gene, CDR1 is SEHNR and CDR2 is FQNEAQ (reference sequence). The CDR3 is made up of 18 amino acids. Trimming left V 5 bases short and J 4 bases short, with 21 bases between. For the CDR3, the DNA is TGTGCCAGCAGCGGGGAGAGGGTATCGACAGGAGGGGCCAACGTCCTGACTTTC. Protein product: CASSGERVSTGGANVLTF.

This clone was recorded at least ten times. The chain combines TRBV6-4 with TRBJ2-3; 12 nucleotides match TRBD2. This CDR3 has 14 amino acids. Germline assignment: CDR1 MRHNA and CDR2 SNTAGT. With V trimmed by 6 bases and J by 4 bases, 2 bases remained unmatched. CDR3 in amino acids: CASSLAGGSDTQYF. The CDR3 DNA reads as TGTGCCAGCAGCCTAGCGGGGGGGTCAGATACGCAGTATTTT.

V is TRBV2 and J is TRBJ1-1; 7 bases fit TRBD1. V gave up 6 bases and J gave up 8 bases; unmatched junction bases: 3. CDR3 length: 11 amino acids. Germline V lookup: CDR1 SNHLY, CDR2 FYNNEI. The CDR3 reads CASSGDREAFF. For the CDR3, the DNA is TGTGCCAGCAGCGGGGACAGAGAAGCTTTCTTT.

The chain combines TRBV9 with TRBJ2-7; 7 nucleotides match TRBD2. After removal of 4 bases from V and 4 bases from J, the junction contained 8 bases not matched to a gene. The CDR3 is 14 amino acids. Looked up from germline, CDR1 is SGDLS and CDR2 is YYNGEE. The CDR3 loop reads CASSPGLGWYEQYF. The CDR3 coding sequence is TGTGCCAGCAGCCCCGGACTAGGTTGGTACGAGCAGTACTTC.

This clone has a handful of counts. As DNA, the CDR3 is TGTGCCAGCAGCTTCGACCCCAACGTCCTGACTTTC. Translating gives CASSFDPNVLTF. This chain links TRBV7-9 with TRBJ2-6; no clear D. V lost 3 bases to trimming and J lost 8 bases, with 5 bases between them. The CDR3 loop spans 12 amino acids. Germline CDR1 reads SEHNR; CDR2 reads FQNEAQ (reference sequence).

V usage is TRBV11-2 and J usage is TRBJ2-1, with 15 bases that match TRBD2. The CDR3 sequence is 17 residues long. Germline CDR1 is SGHAT and CDR2 is FQNNGV. Trimming at V came to 5 bases and at J to 5 bases, leaving 7 bases not matched to a gene. This chain's CDR3 is CASSQGTSGGPHNEQFF. The CDR3, as DNA: TGTGCCAGCAGCCAGGGGACTAGCGGGGGGCCCCACAATGAGCAGTTCTTC.

The chain recombines TRBV2 with TRBJ2-5; D is uncertain. The germline V gene encodes CDR1 SNHLY and CDR2 FYNNEI. V was cut by 4 bases and J by 5 bases, with 29 bases left in between. The CDR3 runs 19 residues. Here the CDR3 DNA reads TGTGCCAGCAGTGGTCCCGCCTCTGGGTTCGACCTGGGTGGGGAGACCCAGTACTTC. Its protein product is CASSGPASGFDLGGETQYF.

This clone was recorded once. The V call is TRBV4-3, the J call TRBJ1-4; the D is unclear. Germline loops: CDR1 LGHNA, CDR2 YSLEER. The CDR3 covers 17 residues. Trimming left V 4 bases short and J 2 bases short, with 17 bases between. The CDR3 sequence: CASSLIVGGATNEKLFF. The CDR3 DNA is TGCGCCAGCAGCCTTATCGTGGGTGGCGCGACTAATGAAAAACTGTTTTTT.

The V and J genes are TRBV9 and TRBJ2-7, with 7 bases aligning to TRBD1. Germline V gives CDR1 SGDLS, CDR2 YYNGEE. The V gene end was trimmed by 3 bases and the J gene end by 2 bases; junction bases not matched to a gene: 8. There are 15 residues in the CDR3. The CDR3 protein is CASSARSDRAYEQYF. CDR3 nucleotide sequence: TGTGCCAGCAGCGCCCGCTCAGACAGGGCCTACGAGCAGTACTTC.

This clone is termed medium-sized (0.01 to 0.1%). The gene calls are TRBV2 and TRBJ1-1; no definite D call. V lost 7 bases and J 4 bases, leaving 13 bases between the germline ends. Germline CDR1 and CDR2: SNHLY and FYNNEI. The CDR3 loop spans 13 amino acids. As DNA, the CDR3 is TGTGCCAGCATAAAGGATTCCGGCACTGAAGCTTTCTTT. This translates into CASIKDSGTEAFF.

The chain carries TRBV5-1 and TRBJ2-3; 8 bases are a match to TRBD2. Germline CDR1 and CDR2: SGHRS and YFSETQ. This CDR3 has 16 amino acids. V shed 1 base and J 1 base; nucleotides not matched to a gene: 5. CDR3 bases: TGCGCCAGCAGCTTGCGGGGGGGGCGAGGCACAGATACGCAGTATTTT. It translates to CASSLRGGRGTDTQYF.

CDR3 in DNA: TGTGCCAGCAGCCTAGCGGCGTACTCCTACAATGAGCAGTTCTTC. Translating gives CASSLAAYSYNEQFF. The chain joins TRBV6-6 to TRBJ2-1; 7 bases are shared with TRBD2. After removal of 6 bases from V and 0 bases from J, the junction contained 5 bases not matched to a gene. The V gene's germline CDR1 is MNHNY and CDR2 SVGAGI (reference sequence). The CDR3 loop spans 15 amino acids.

A few counts support this clone. J is TRBJ2-7 and V is TRBV11-2, with 7 bases aligning to TRBD2. Germline CDR1 is SGHAT and CDR2 is FQNNGV. The trim removed 5 bases at V and 3 bases at J, leaving 1 base unmatched. The CDR3 extends over 12 amino acids. CDR3 bases: TGTGCCAGCAGCCCGGGGGGCTACGAGCAGTACTTC. Translating gives CASSPGGYEQYF.

This clone has a handful of counts. CDR3 nucleotides: TGTGCCAGCAGCGTATCCAGGTGGAACACTGAAGCTTTCTTT. It yields the protein CASSVSRWNTEAFF. V gene TRBV9 combines with J gene TRBJ1-1; D uncertain. Germline loops: CDR1 SGDLS, CDR2 YYNGEE. This CDR3 region has 14 residues. Trimming shortened V by 1 base and J by 1 base, and 8 bases separated the two germline ends. The full variable domain, completed using reference TRBV9 and TRBJ1-1, is DSGVTQTPKHLITATGQRVTLRCSPRSGDLSVYWYQQSLDQGLQFLIQYYNGEERAKGNILERFSAQQFPDLHSELNLSSLELGDSALYFCASSVSRWNTEAFFGQGTRLTVV.

The CDR3 here is CASSRGGYNEQFF. Here the CDR3 DNA reads TGTGCCAGCAGCCGCGGGGGGTACAATGAGCAGTTCTTC. This chain links TRBV2 with TRBJ2-1; 8 bases line up with TRBD2. Germline V gives CDR1 SNHLY, CDR2 FYNNEI. The CDR3 is 13 amino acids. With V trimmed by 6 bases and J by 4 bases, 2 bases remained unmatched. The whole variable domain, filled in from reference TRBV2 and TRBJ2-1, reads EPEVTQTPSHQVTQMGQEVILRCVPISNHLYFYWYRQILGQKVEFLVSFYNNEISEKSEIFDDQFSVERPDGSNFTLKIRSTKLEDSAMYFCASSRGGYNEQFFGPGTRLTVL.

The chain uses TRBV11-2 and TRBJ2-2; D is unresolved. V lost 0 bases to trimming and J lost 3 bases, with 14 bases between them. The CDR3 is 17 residues long. Germline V CDR1 and CDR2: SGHAT, FQNNGV. The CDR3 sequence: CASSLEMTVGYTGELFF. As DNA, the CDR3 is TGTGCCAGCAGCTTAGAGATGACGGTTGGGTACACCGGGGAGCTGTTTTTT.

The rearrangement uses TRBV4-1 and TRBJ2-7; D remains ambiguous. Trimming left V 1 base short and J 0 bases short, with 7 bases between. The CDR3 sequence is 14 residues long. Germline V lookup: CDR1 MGHRA, CDR2 YSYEKL. The CDR3 protein is CASSQGLFSYEQYF. DNA for the CDR3: TGCGCCAGCAGCCAAGGGCTTTTCTCCTACGAGCAGTACTTC.

The J gene is TRBJ1-1, the V gene TRBV10-1; D is undetermined. The CDR3 totals 13 residues. Germline V CDR1 and CDR2: WNHNN, SYGVQD (reference sequence). V lost 2 bases, J lost 6 bases, and 10 bases lay in between. CDR3 region: CASSEGSSPEAFF. In nucleotides, the CDR3 is TGCGCCAGCAGTGAGGGTAGTAGCCCTGAAGCTTTCTTT.

This clone was observed a handful of times. The chain is built from TRBV27 and TRBJ1-2; D remains unclear. V was cut by 5 bases and J by 4 bases, with 14 bases left in between. The CDR3 totals 14 residues. Germline CDR1 reads MNHEY; CDR2 reads SMNVEV (reference sequence). CDR3 nucleotides: TGTGCCAGCAGTCCCCTGGGAGGAACCTATGGCTACACCTTC. Protein sequence: CASSPLGGTYGYTF.

This clone showed up just once. The V gene is TRBV9, the J gene TRBJ2-7; the D gene could be TRBD1 or TRBD2 (5 bases each). V dropped 4 bases and J dropped 0 bases, with 17 bases sitting between them. This CDR3 contains 16 residues. Germline V gene lookup returns CDR1 SGDLS and CDR2 YYNGEE. CDR3 residues: CASSPMGTPSSYEQYF. Here the CDR3 DNA reads TGTGCCAGCAGCCCTATGGGGACGCCAAGCTCCTACGAGCAGTACTTC.

This clone was detected only once. CDR3 sequence reads: CASSHRTSGSGETQYF. CDR3 bases: TGCGCCAGCAGCCACCGAACTAGCGGGAGTGGAGAGACCCAGTACTTC. The chain employs TRBV4-1 and TRBJ2-5; 11 bases line up with TRBD2. The length of the CDR3 is 16 residues. Germline CDR1 reads MGHRA; CDR2 reads YSYEKL. V lost 3 bases, J lost 4 bases, and 7 bases stayed unmatched.

The rearrangement uses TRBV7-2 and TRBJ2-7, with 14 bases aligning to TRBD2. The CDR3 totals 15 residues. CDR1 SGHTA and CDR2 FQGNSA come from the germline V gene. V dropped 4 bases and J dropped 3; count of bases not matched to a gene: 2. CDR3 amino acids: CASSWGTSGSYEQYF. As DNA, the CDR3 is TGTGCCAGCAGCTGGGGGACTAGCGGGAGCTACGAGCAGTACTTC. Variable domain in full (rest from reference TRBV7-2 and TRBJ2-7): GAGVSQSPSNKVTEKGKDVELRCDPISGHTALYWYRQSLGQGLEFLIYFQGNSAPDKSGLPSDRFSAERTGGSVSTLTIQRTQQEDSAVYLCASSWGTSGSYEQYFGPGTRLTVT.

The chain has TRBV13 and TRBJ2-6; D unresolved. The germline V gene encodes CDR1 PRHDT and CDR2 FYEKMQ (reference sequence). CDR3 length equals 14 residues. Trimming shortened V by 0 bases and J by 4 bases, and 4 bases separated the two germline ends. The DNA of the CDR3 is TGTGCCAGCAGCTTAGGAGGCGGGGCCAACGTCCTGACTTTC. It codes for CASSLGGGANVLTF. Drawing the rest from reference TRBV13 and TRBJ2-6, the complete variable domain is AAGVIQSPRHLIKEKRETATLKCYPIPRHDTVYWYQQGPGQDPQFLISFYEKMQSDKGSIPDRFSAQQFSDYHSELNMSSLELGDSALYFCASSLGGGANVLTFGAGSRLTVL.

This clone was seen more than once but under ten times. The rearrangement joins TRBV7-9 to TRBJ1-5; D call uncertain. In germline, CDR1 is SEHNR, CDR2 FQNEAQ (reference sequence). V shed 5 bases and J shed 6 bases, with 8 bases lying between them. The CDR3 is made up of 12 amino acids. CDR3 loop: CASSEGSQPQHF. CDR3 DNA sequence: TGTGCCAGCAGCGAGGGCAGTCAGCCCCAGCATTTT. The full variable domain, completed using reference TRBV7-9 and TRBJ1-5, is DTGVSQNPRHKITKRGQNVTFRCDPISEHNRLYWYRQTLGQGPEFLTYFQNEAQLEKSRLLSDRFSAERPKGSFSTLEIQRTEQGDSAMYLCASSEGSQPQHFGDGTRLSIL.

The chain links TRBV13 to TRBJ2-7; no reliable D call. The CDR3 has 11 amino acids. Germline CDR1 reads PRHDT; CDR2 reads FYEKMQ (reference sequence). V lost 5 bases and J lost 3, with 5 bases in between. CDR3 region: CASSLYYEQYF. CDR3 DNA: TGTGCCAGCAGCCTTTACTACGAGCAGTACTTC.